Shown below are 30 T cell receptor beta chains from a single sample sequenced in a study of shared clonotypes between healthy human individuals. Profiling relied on immunoSEQ multiplex PCR, and the TCRdb table lists in-frame clones only, not all of them. The sample holds 2.5 million or so clones; around 90% are singletons and the top ten take 0.13% to 0.15%. Sequenced: naive CD4+ T cells sorted from blood. Documented subset: CD45RA+ positively selected. The receptors stem from a young man in good health.

The J gene is TRBJ2-5, the V gene TRBV11-2, with D perhaps TRBD1 or TRBD2 (6 bases each). CDR1 and CDR2 from the germline V gene are SGHAT and FQNNGV. V shed 5 bases and J shed 2 bases, with 21 bases lying between them. CDR3 length: 17 amino acids. The CDR3 sequence: CASSPPGGGGGQETQYF. The CDR3 DNA sequence: TGTGCCAGCAGCCCGCCTGGGGGCGGAGGAGGGCAAGAGACCCAGTACTTC. Full variable domain (missing parts from reference TRBV11-2 and TRBJ2-5): EAGVAQSPRYKIIEKRQSVAFWCNPISGHATLYWYQQILGQGPKLLIQFQNNGVVDDSQLPKDRFSAERLKGVDSTLKIQPAKLEDSAVYLCASSPPGGGGGQETQYFGPGTRLLVL.

This clone appeared a single time. V and J are TRBV10-3 and TRBJ1-2; 10 bases match TRBD1. V shed 9 bases, J shed 4 bases, and the junction held 5 bases outside the gene matches. Germline V gene sequence: CDR1 ENHRY, CDR2 SYGVKD. There are 13 residues in the CDR3. The CDR3 sequence: CAMTGGLTYGYTF. The DNA of the CDR3 is TGTGCCATGACAGGGGGCTTGACCTATGGCTACACCTTC.

Points on this clone: Other nucleotide sequences from this sample produce the same CDR3. The chain recombines TRBV18 with TRBJ2-7, with D perhaps TRBD1 (6 bases). Trimming removed 2 bases from V and 1 base from J, with 9 bases in between. Germline values: CDR1 KGHSH, CDR2 LQKENI. The CDR3 has 14 amino acids. The CDR3: CASSPGQGSYEQYF. CDR3 bases: TGTGCCAGCTCACCAGGGCAGGGGTCCTACGAGCAGTACTTC.

This clone has more than one count but fewer than ten. This chain connects TRBV28 to TRBJ2-1; D is unclear. This CDR3 contains 14 residues. Trimming stripped 0 bases from V and 5 bases from J, with 8 bases between. Germline values: CDR1 MDHEN, CDR2 SYDVKM. The CDR3 region has the DNA TGTGCCAGCAGTTTATGGCCAGGTAACAATGAGCAGTTCTTC. Amino acid sequence: CASSLWPGNNEQFF.

This rearrangement joins TRBV9 to TRBJ1-6; TRBD1 agrees at 7 bases. The CDR3 runs 18 residues. The V segment lost 1 base and the J segment 7 bases; nucleotides outside the gene matches: 14. Germline-derived CDR1 and CDR2 are SGDLS and YYNGEE. The CDR3 region is CASSVNHRGPSANSPLHF. DNA of the CDR3: TGTGCCAGCAGCGTAAACCACAGGGGCCCCAGCGCCAATTCACCCCTCCACTTT.

This chain uses TRBV10-1 with TRBJ2-1, with D uncertain. Germline V gives CDR1 WNHNN, CDR2 SYGVQD (reference sequence). Trimming removed 4 bases at V and 6 bases at J, with 10 bases between. The CDR3 consists of 13 residues. This chain's CDR3 is CASSGLRSNEQFF. The CDR3 DNA reads as TGCGCCAGCAGTGGACTCAGGAGCAATGAGCAGTTCTTC.

This clone was counted between two and nine times. In the same sample, other DNA sequences code for this CDR3. Here the CDR3 DNA reads TGCGCCAGCAGCTTGGAGGGGTTACAAGAGACCCAGTACTTC. Its protein is CASSLEGLQETQYF. This chain joins TRBV5-1 and TRBJ2-5, with D maybe TRBD1 (5 bases). Trimming stripped 0 bases from V and 2 bases from J, with 8 bases between. The CDR3 totals 14 residues. In germline, CDR1 is SGHRS, CDR2 YFSETQ.

This sequence joins TRBV29-1 and TRBJ1-4; 8 bases agree with TRBD1. The CDR3 runs to 14 residues. Trimming took 6 bases from V and 2 from J; bases not matched to a gene: 5. CDR1 and CDR2 (germline): SQVTM, ANQGSEA. CDR3 sequence (DNA): TGCAGCGTGCAGGGGGCGACGACTAATGAAAAACTGTTTTTT. It is translated as CSVQGATTNEKLFF. Complete variable domain (other parts from reference TRBV29-1 and TRBJ1-4): SAVISQKPSRDICQRGTSLTIQCQVDSQVTMMFWYRQQPGQSLTLIATANQGSEATYESGFVIDKFPISRPNLTFSTLTVSNMSPEDSSIYLCSVQGATTNEKLFFGSGTQLSVL.

The chain combines TRBV10-2 with TRBJ2-3; 11 positions match TRBD2. Losses at the gene ends were 6 bases for V and 2 bases for J; bases not matched to a gene: 7. The CDR3 is 16 residues long. Germline-derived CDR1 and CDR2 are WSHSY and SAAADI. CDR3 amino acids: CASRGETSGNTDTQYF. In DNA, the CDR3 is TGCGCCAGCAGGGGAGAGACTAGCGGGAACACAGATACGCAGTATTTT.

A note on this clone: The same CDR3 also results from other DNA sequences found in this sample. The gene calls are TRBV11-2 and TRBJ1-1; D ambiguous. This CDR3 has 13 amino acids. The germline V and J ends were trimmed by 6 bases and 4 bases, with 12 bases remaining between them. Germline V gives CDR1 SGHAT, CDR2 FQNNGV. The CDR3 loop is CASSRGGGTEAFF. Here the CDR3 DNA reads TGTGCCAGCAGTCGGGGTGGAGGCACTGAAGCTTTCTTT.

The chain recombines TRBV30 with TRBJ1-4, with a possible D match to TRBD1 (5 bases). Deletions cut 1 base from V and 8 bases from J, with 17 bases between. This CDR3 contains 15 residues. Germline V gives CDR1 GTSNPN, CDR2 SVGIG (reference sequence). CDR3 in amino acids: CAWSAMGGAGEKLFF. The CDR3 nucleotides read TGTGCCTGGAGTGCGATGGGGGGAGCGGGGGAAAAACTGTTTTTT. Combining the CDR3 with reference TRBV30 and TRBJ1-4 gives the whole variable domain SQTIHQWPATLVQPVGSPLSLECTVEGTSNPNLYWYRQAAGRGLQLLFYSVGIGQISSEVPQNLSASRPQDRQFILSSKKLLLSDSGFYLCAWSAMGGAGEKLFFGSGTQLSVL.

A note on this clone: This CDR3 is also generated by other DNA sequences in the sample. This chain connects TRBV9 to TRBJ2-2, with D unclear. The germline V gene encodes CDR1 SGDLS and CDR2 YYNGEE. The CDR3 extends over 15 amino acids. The ends were cut back, 0 bases at V and 2 bases at J, with 8 bases in the middle. The CDR3 DNA reads as TGTGCCAGCAGCGTAGGCCCAGGTAACACCGGGGAGCTGTTTTTT. Translation: CASSVGPGNTGELFF.

The chain combines TRBV6-5 with TRBJ2-5; the D gene is possibly TRBD2 (5 bases). Germline assignment: CDR1 MNHEY and CDR2 SVGAGI. This CDR3 has 13 residues. Between the trimmed V and J ends, which lost 2 bases and 7 bases, there was a span of 11 bases. The CDR3 loop is CASSYEGKRTQYF. CDR3 DNA: TGTGCCAGCAGTTACGAGGGAAAAAGGACCCAGTACTTC.

The genes are TRBV7-8 and TRBJ1-5; 8 bases are shared with TRBD1. After removal of 5 bases from V and 5 bases from J, the junction contained 8 bases not matched to a gene. This CDR3 region has 15 residues. CDR1 SGHVS and CDR2 FQNEAQ come from the germline V gene. The CDR3 DNA reads as TGTGCCAGCAGCAAGGACAGGGAAGTCTATCAGCCCCAGCATTTT. Amino acids: CASSKDREVYQPQHF.

As for this clone: Other DNA sequences in this specimen translate into the identical CDR3. The V and J genes are TRBV11-3 and TRBJ2-5; the match to TRBD2 covers 9 bases. The V gene's germline CDR1 is SGHNT and CDR2 YENEEA. The CDR3 contains 15 residues. Unmatched junction bases numbered 5, after V lost 1 base and J lost 5 bases. As DNA, the CDR3 is TGTGCCAGCAGCTTAGGCGGGGGGGCCGGGGAGACCCAGTACTTC. The encoded protein is CASSLGGGAGETQYF. The full variable domain, rest sourced from reference TRBV11-3 and TRBJ2-5, is EAGVVQSPRYKIIEKKQPVAFWCNPISGHNTLYWYLQNLGQGPELLIRYENEEAVDDSQLPKDRFSAERLKGVDSTLKIQPAELGDSAVYLCASSLGGGAGETQYFGPGTRLLVL.

This chain joins TRBV29-1 and TRBJ2-7; 7 nucleotides line up with TRBD2. This CDR3 has 13 amino acids. The ends lost 6 bases at V and 7 bases at J; junction bases unmatched: 12. The germline V gene has CDR1 SQVTM and CDR2 ANQGSEA. CDR3 sequence reads: CSVAGTTRGEQYF. The CDR3 coding sequence is TGCAGCGTGGCCGGGACTACTAGAGGGGAGCAGTACTTC.

This clone was picked up one time. The gene calls are TRBV9 and TRBJ2-3; D is uncertain. The CDR3 extends over 13 amino acids. Deletions cut 3 bases from V and 6 bases from J, with 11 bases between. Germline V gene data show CDR1 as SGDLS and CDR2 as YYNGEE. The CDR3 loop is CASSGPLWDTQYF. The CDR3 DNA follows: TGTGCCAGCAGCGGACCCCTATGGGATACGCAGTATTTT.

The chain links TRBV5-4 to TRBJ2-7; unclear D gene. Trimming took 3 bases from V and 1 from J, leaving 8 bases between them. CDR1 is SGHNT and CDR2 is YYREEE in the germline V gene (reference sequence). The length of the CDR3 is 13 residues. CDR3 amino acids: CASSSYISYEQYF. CDR3 DNA sequence: TGTGCCAGCAGCTCTTACATATCCTACGAGCAGTACTTC.

The J gene is TRBJ2-1, the V gene TRBV11-3, with TRBD2 matching 9 bases. Trimming took 3 bases from V and 8 from J; bases not matched to a gene: 8. Looked up from germline, CDR1 is SGHNT and CDR2 is YENEEA. The CDR3 length is 15 residues. The CDR3 coding sequence is TGTGCCAGCAGCTTGGGGCTAGCGGGAAACTATGAGCAGTTCTTC. Protein product: CASSLGLAGNYEQFF.

V usage is TRBV5-4 and J usage is TRBJ2-1; D is ambiguous. The V gene's germline CDR1 is SGHNT and CDR2 YYREEE (reference sequence). The CDR3 covers 15 residues. Between the trimmed V and J ends, which lost 2 bases and 2 bases, there was a span of 11 bases. CDR3 coding DNA: TGTGCCAGCAGCTTAACCGGCGGCACCTACAATGAGCAGTTCTTC. Its protein product is CASSLTGGTYNEQFF.

About this clone itself: Other DNA sequences in this sample translate to the same CDR3. J is TRBJ2-1 and V is TRBV4-3; 8 bases fit TRBD2. J was trimmed by 4 bases and V by 0 bases; bases with no gene match: 8. There are 17 residues in the CDR3. CDR1 and CDR2 from the germline V gene are LGHNA and YSLEER. As DNA, the CDR3 is TGCGCCAGCAGCCAAGATGGGCTAGCGGGTGGGTACAATGAGCAGTTCTTC. Encoded protein: CASSQDGLAGGYNEQFF.

With regard to this clone: The DNA is left out, because the CDR3 cannot be placed on it with certainty; the CDR3 is given as TCRdb lists it. V gene TRBV19 combines with J gene TRBJ1-5. CDR1 is LNHDA, CDR2 SQIVND, per germline (reference sequence). Termini included, the CDR3 measures 15 amino acids. The CDR3 sequence is CASSIFQDSSAPSIF.

To note about this clone: Additional DNA sequences in this sample encode the identical CDR3. The chain links TRBV5-1 to TRBJ2-3, with D perhaps TRBD1 (6 bases). With 3 bases removed from V and 0 bases from J, the gap between germline ends came to 14 bases. Germline CDR1 is SGHRS and CDR2 is YFSETQ. This CDR3 has 16 residues. The CDR3 sequence is CASSWGQGPSTDTQYF. In DNA, the CDR3 is TGCGCCAGCAGCTGGGGGCAGGGCCCTAGCACAGATACGCAGTATTTT.

As for this clone: Different DNA sequences within this sample yield the same CDR3. The V and J genes are TRBV9 and TRBJ1-6, with D uncertain. V lost 7 bases and J lost 2, with 4 bases in between. Germline values: CDR1 SGDLS, CDR2 YYNGEE. This CDR3 is 12 amino acids long. CDR3 residues: CASSTYNSPLHF. The CDR3, as DNA: TGTGCCAGCTCAACCTATAATTCACCCCTCCACTTT.

The V gene is TRBV6-1, the J gene TRBJ1-2; 7 bases align to TRBD1. The junction had 11 bases not matched to a gene; V was cut back by 4 bases and J by 6 bases. CDR1 and CDR2 (germline): MNHNS, SASEGT. The CDR3 extends over 15 amino acids. The CDR3 region is CASSAQRTGENGYTF. In DNA, the CDR3 is TGTGCCAGCAGTGCGCAAAGGACAGGAGAGAATGGCTACACCTTC.

The V and J genes are TRBV5-8 and TRBJ1-2, with unresolved D. This CDR3 has 12 amino acids. Germline values: CDR1 SGHTS, CDR2 YDEGEE. Trimming pared 0 bases from V and 4 bases from J, leaving 4 bases between. The DNA of the CDR3 is TGTGCCAGCAGCTTGGTTCGCTATGGCTACACCTTC. Translated, it gives CASSLVRYGYTF.

This rearrangement joins TRBV9 to TRBJ2-7, with D possibly being TRBD1 (6 bases). With 3 bases removed from V and 0 bases from J, the gap between germline ends came to 13 bases. CDR3 size: 15 residues. CDR1 and CDR2 from the germline V gene are SGDLS and YYNGEE. The DNA for the CDR3 is TGTGCCAGCAGCGCCTCGCAGGGGAACTCCTACGAGCAGTACTTC. It specifies CASSASQGNSYEQYF.

The V and J genes are TRBV19 and TRBJ2-7; 7 positions agree with TRBD1. After removal of 3 bases from V and 5 bases from J, the junction contained 4 bases not matched to a gene. Germline V gene data show CDR1 as LNHDA and CDR2 as SQIVND (reference sequence). The CDR3 covers 13 residues. The CDR3 here is CASSITGADEQYF. DNA of the CDR3: TGTGCCAGTAGTATTACAGGGGCTGACGAGCAGTACTTC.

About this clone itself: Distinct nucleotide sequences in the sample also encode this CDR3. V and J are TRBV30 and TRBJ1-5; 9 bases fit TRBD1. CDR3 length equals 13 residues. Germline V lookup: CDR1 GTSNPN, CDR2 SVGIG (reference sequence). J lost 6 bases, V lost 3 bases, and 3 bases had no gene match. This CDR3 reads CAWRGQGGQPQHF. CDR3 sequence (DNA): TGTGCCTGGAGGGGACAGGGAGGTCAGCCCCAGCATTTT.

V usage is TRBV2 and J usage is TRBJ1-6; TRBD1 matches 9 bases. Germline V CDR1 and CDR2: SNHLY, FYNNEI. The ends lost 4 bases at V and 18 bases at J; junction bases unmatched: 10. This CDR3 region has 13 residues. The CDR3 sequence: CASSAGQGTNPHF. The CDR3 DNA follows: TGTGCCAGCAGTGCCGGACAGGGGACGAATCCCCACTTT.